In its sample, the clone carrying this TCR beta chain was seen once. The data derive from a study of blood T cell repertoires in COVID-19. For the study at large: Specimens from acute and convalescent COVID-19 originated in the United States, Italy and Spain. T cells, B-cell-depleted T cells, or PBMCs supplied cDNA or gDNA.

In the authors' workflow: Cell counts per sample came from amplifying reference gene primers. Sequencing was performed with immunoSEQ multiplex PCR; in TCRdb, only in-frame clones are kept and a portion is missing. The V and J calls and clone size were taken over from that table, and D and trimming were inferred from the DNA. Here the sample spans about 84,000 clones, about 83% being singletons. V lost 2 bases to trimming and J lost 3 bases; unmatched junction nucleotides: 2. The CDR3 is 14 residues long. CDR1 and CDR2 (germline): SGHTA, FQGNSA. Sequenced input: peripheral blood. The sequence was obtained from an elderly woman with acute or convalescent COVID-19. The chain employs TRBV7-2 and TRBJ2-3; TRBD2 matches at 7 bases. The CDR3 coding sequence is TGTGCCAGCAGCTTAACGGGAGGAACAGATACGCAGTATTTT. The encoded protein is CASSLTGGTDTQYF.